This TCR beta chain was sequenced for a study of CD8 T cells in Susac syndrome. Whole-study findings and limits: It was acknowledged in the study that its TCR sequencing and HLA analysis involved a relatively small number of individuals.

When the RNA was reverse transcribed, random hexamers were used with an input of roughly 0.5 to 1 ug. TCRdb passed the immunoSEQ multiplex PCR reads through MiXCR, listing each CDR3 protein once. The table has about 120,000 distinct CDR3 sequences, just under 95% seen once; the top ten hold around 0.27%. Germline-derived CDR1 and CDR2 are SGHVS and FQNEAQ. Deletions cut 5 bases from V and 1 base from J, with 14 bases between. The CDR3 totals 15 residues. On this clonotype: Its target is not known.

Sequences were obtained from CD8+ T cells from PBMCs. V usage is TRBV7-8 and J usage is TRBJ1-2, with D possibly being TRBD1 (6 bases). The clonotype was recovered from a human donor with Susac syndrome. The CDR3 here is CASSLVQGHNYGYTF. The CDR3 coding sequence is TGTGCCAGCAGCCTTGTACAGGGCCATAACTATGGCTACACCTTC.